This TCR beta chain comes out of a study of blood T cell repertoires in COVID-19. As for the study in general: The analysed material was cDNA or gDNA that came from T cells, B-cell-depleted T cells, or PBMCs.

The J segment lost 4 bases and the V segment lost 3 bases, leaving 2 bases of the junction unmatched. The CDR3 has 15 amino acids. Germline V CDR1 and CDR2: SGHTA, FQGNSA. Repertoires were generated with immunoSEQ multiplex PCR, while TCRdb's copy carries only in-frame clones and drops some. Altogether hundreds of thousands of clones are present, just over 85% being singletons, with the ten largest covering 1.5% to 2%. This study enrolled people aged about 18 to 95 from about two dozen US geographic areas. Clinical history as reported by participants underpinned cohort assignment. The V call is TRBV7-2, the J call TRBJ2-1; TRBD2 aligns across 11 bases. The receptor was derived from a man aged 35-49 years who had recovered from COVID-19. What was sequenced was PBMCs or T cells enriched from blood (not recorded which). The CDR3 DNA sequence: TGTGCCAGCAGCTTGGGACTAGCGGAGTACAATGAGCAGTTCTTC. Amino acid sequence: CASSLGLAEYNEQFF.